One sample yielded the 5 T cell receptor beta chains listed below, sequenced in a study of spatial heterogeneity in lung cancer. TCRdb re-analysed the 5' RACE reads in MiXCR, keeping a single row per CDR3 protein. The profile shows 1,500 or so distinct CDR3 sequences, 7% to 9.5% of them singletons. The time point is: sample taken at primary tumor resection. The input material, whole RNA from tumor, nontumor lung or frozen PBMC, was sequenced unsorted. The material sequenced was normal lung tissue next to the tumor, taken at surgery. These receptors were taken from a female donor with early-stage non-small cell lung cancer.

By sample share, this clonotype is medium-sized. The V call is TRBV29-1, the J call TRBJ2-1; tentatively, D is TRBD2 (7 bases). V dropped 5 bases and J dropped 5 bases, with 19 bases sitting between them. The CDR3 sequence is 15 residues long. In germline, CDR1 is SQVTM, CDR2 ANQGSEA. The CDR3 DNA reads as TGCAGCGTTAAAACGGGGGGCGCCGGGGACAATGAGCAGTTCTTC. Amino acids: CSVKTGGAGDNEQFF.

This clonotype was observed at least ten times. The V call is TRBV7-2, the J call TRBJ1-5, with TRBD1 as a possible D gene (5 bases). Germline assignment: CDR1 SGHTA and CDR2 FQGNSA. The germline V and J ends were trimmed by 0 bases and 6 bases, with 12 bases remaining between them. The CDR3 covers 15 residues. The CDR3 reads CASSLAYGGIQPQHF. In DNA form, the CDR3 reads TGTGCCAGCAGCTTAGCTTACGGGGGGATTCAGCCCCAGCATTTT.

Relative to its sample, this clonotype is medium-sized. The chain joins TRBV7-2 to TRBJ1-6; 8 bases match TRBD1. Germline loops: CDR1 SGHTA, CDR2 FQGNSA. The CDR3 extends over 15 amino acids. V trimming: 4 bases; J trimming: 5 bases; junction bases outside the gene matches: 4. The CDR3 coding sequence is TGTGCCAGCAGCTGGGGACAGGTGGATAATTCACCCCTCCACTTT. Protein sequence: CASSWGQVDNSPLHF.

This clonotype counts as large. The CDR3, as DNA: TGTGCCAGCAGCCCCCCGAGCGGGAGCTCAGAGGTAGAGACCCAGTACTTC. Translation: CASSPPSGSSEVETQYF. V usage is TRBV7-9 and J usage is TRBJ2-5; 8 bases line up with TRBD2. With V trimmed by 5 bases and J by 4 bases, 15 bases remained unmatched. Germline values: CDR1 SEHNR, CDR2 FQNEAQ (reference sequence). The CDR3 spans 17 residues.

This clonotype was recorded many times. V usage is TRBV7-2 and J usage is TRBJ2-3; TRBD1 might be the D (6 bases). Germline loops: CDR1 SGHTA, CDR2 FQGNSA. The V end lost 7 bases, the J end lost 7 bases, and 18 bases lay between the germline ends. CDR3 length: 14 residues. CDR3 protein: CASTGPRGLYTQYF. CDR3 bases: TGTGCCAGCACCGGCCCGAGGGGGTTATATACGCAGTATTTT. Full variable domain (remainder filled in from reference TRBV7-2 and TRBJ2-3): GAGVSQSPSNKVTEKGKDVELRCDPISGHTALYWYRQSLGQGLEFLIYFQGNSAPDKSGLPSDRFSAERTGGSVSTLTIQRTQQEDSAVYLCASTGPRGLYTQYFGPGTRLTVL.